This T cell receptor (beta chain) was found in a study of T cells in localized non-small cell lung cancer. Study-wide results and limits: Uninvolved adjacent lung had more T cell clonality than any other tissue, topping tumor. Patients showing higher blood T cell density tended to see longer overall survival. Sequencing, confined to only one tumor region, leaves heterogeneity possible. Adjacent lung exhibited a median of around 60 among the 100 most abundant tumor clones.

This table comes from immunoSEQ multiplex PCR, and its TCRdb copy is limited to in-frame clones, with some not included. The sample has roughly 33,000 clones; almost 90% are singletons. With 1 base removed from V and 5 bases from J, the gap between germline ends came to 8 bases. The CDR3 sequence is 13 residues long. The germline V gene has CDR1 SGHTA and CDR2 FQGNSA. Regarding this clone: The antigen remains undetermined.

This rearrangement joins TRBV7-2 to TRBJ2-5, with unresolved D. The receptor was derived from a woman aged 40-69 years with stage I lung adenocarcinoma. The sample consisted of peripheral blood, taken before any cancer treatment. The CDR3 region has the DNA TGTGCCAGCAGCTTAGTATTCTCCGAGACCCAGTACTTC. Encoded protein: CASSLVFSETQYF.